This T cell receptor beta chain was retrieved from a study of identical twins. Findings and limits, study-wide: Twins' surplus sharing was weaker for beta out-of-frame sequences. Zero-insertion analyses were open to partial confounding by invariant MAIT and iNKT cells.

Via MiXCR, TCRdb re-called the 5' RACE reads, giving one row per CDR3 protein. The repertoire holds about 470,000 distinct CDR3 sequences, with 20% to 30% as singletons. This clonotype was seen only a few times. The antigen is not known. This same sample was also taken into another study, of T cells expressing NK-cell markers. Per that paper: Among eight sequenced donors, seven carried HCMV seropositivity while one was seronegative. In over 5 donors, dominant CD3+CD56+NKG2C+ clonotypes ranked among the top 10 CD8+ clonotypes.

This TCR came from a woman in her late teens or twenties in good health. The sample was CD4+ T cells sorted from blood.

CDR3 bases: TGCAGTGCTAGAGTTGGGATGGCGCGGAATGGCTACACCTTC. Translated, it gives CSARVGMARNGYTF. The rearrangement uses TRBV20-1 and TRBJ1-2; D unclear. Germline V gene sequence: CDR1 DFQATT, CDR2 SNEGSKA (reference sequence). This CDR3 contains 14 residues. Between the trimmed V and J ends, which lost 1 base and 6 bases, there was a span of 15 bases.